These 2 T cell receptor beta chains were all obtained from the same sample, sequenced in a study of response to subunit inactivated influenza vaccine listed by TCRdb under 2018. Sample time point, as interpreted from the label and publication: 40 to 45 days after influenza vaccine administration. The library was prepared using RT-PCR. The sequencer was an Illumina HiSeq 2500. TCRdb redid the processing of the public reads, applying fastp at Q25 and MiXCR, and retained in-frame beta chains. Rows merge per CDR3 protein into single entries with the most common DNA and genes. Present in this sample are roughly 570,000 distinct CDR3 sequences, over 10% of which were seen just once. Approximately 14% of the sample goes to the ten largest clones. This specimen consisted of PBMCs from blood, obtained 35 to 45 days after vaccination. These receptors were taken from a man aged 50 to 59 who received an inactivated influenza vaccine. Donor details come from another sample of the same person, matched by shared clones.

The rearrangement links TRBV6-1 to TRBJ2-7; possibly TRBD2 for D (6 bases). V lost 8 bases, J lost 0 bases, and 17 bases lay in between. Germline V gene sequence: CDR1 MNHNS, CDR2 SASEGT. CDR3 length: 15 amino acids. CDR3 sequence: CASRMAGPFSYEQYF. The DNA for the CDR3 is TGTGCCAGCCGAATGGCGGGGCCTTTCTCCTACGAGCAGTACTTC.

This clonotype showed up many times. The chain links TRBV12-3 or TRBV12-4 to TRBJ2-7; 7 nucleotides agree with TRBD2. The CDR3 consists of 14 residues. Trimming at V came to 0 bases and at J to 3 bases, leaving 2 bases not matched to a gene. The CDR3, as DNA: TGTGCCAGCAGTTTAGCTGGGACTAACTACGAGCAGTACTTC. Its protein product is CASSLAGTNYEQYF.